These 22 T cell receptor beta chains were all obtained from the same sample, sequenced in a study of immune evolution from preneoplasia to lung adenocarcinoma. The method was immunoSEQ multiplex PCR; TCRdb's version includes in-frame clones alone and lacks a portion of them. The data show more than 13,000 clones, 80% seen once. The sequenced sample consisted of FFPE minimally invasive lung adenocarcinoma tissue. The receptors were gathered from a person in their 70s with lung adenocarcinoma.

This chain uses TRBV28 with TRBJ1-1; D possibly corresponds to TRBD1 (5 bases). From germline, CDR1 is MDHEN and CDR2 SYDVKM. V lost 7 bases and J lost 0, with 15 bases in between. The CDR3 spans 15 residues. In DNA, the CDR3 is TGTGCCAGCAATTCGTGGACAACGATGAACACTGAAGCTTTCTTT. Its translation is CASNSWTTMNTEAFF. The entire variable domain, with the rest obtained from reference TRBV28 and TRBJ1-1, is as follows: DVKVTQSSRYLVKRTGEKVFLECVQDMDHENMFWYRQDPGLGLRLIYFSYDVKMKEKGDIPEGYSVSREKKERFSLILESASTNQTSMYLCASNSWTTMNTEAFFGQGTRLTVV.

The rearrangement links TRBV2 to TRBJ2-1, with a weak D call TRBD1 (6 bases). V lost 7 bases, J lost 5 bases, and 12 bases lay in between. The V gene's germline CDR1 is SNHLY and CDR2 FYNNEI. CDR3 length: 13 residues. The CDR3 region is CASKQGLNNEQFF. The CDR3, as DNA: TGTGCCAGCAAGCAGGGGCTAAACAATGAGCAGTTCTTC.

J is TRBJ2-1 and V is TRBV5-1, with 9 nucleotides matching TRBD2. The CDR3 contains 14 residues. In germline, CDR1 is SGHRS, CDR2 YFSETQ. Trimming removed 6 bases from V and 2 bases from J; junction bases left unmatched: 3. The CDR3 coding sequence is TGCGCCAGCACAGCTAGCGGGGCCTACAATGAGCAGTTCTTC. Translating gives CASTASGAYNEQFF.

This chain joins TRBV5-1 and TRBJ2-5; tentatively, D is TRBD1 or TRBD2 (6 bases each). Germline V gene lookup returns CDR1 SGHRS and CDR2 YFSETQ. This CDR3 has 13 amino acids. Trimming pared 6 bases from V and 3 bases from J, leaving 12 bases between. This chain's CDR3 is CASTSGAEETQYF. The CDR3 DNA reads TGCGCCAGCACCTCGGGGGCTGAAGAGACCCAGTACTTC.

The chain joins TRBV5-1 to TRBJ1-6; weak D call: TRBD1 (6 bases). The CDR3 totals 17 residues. Germline loops: CDR1 SGHRS, CDR2 YFSETQ. The V end lost 0 bases, the J end lost 6 bases, and 16 bases lay between the germline ends. DNA of the CDR3: TGCGCCAGCAGCTTGGCTGGGGGGGCAGAAGGTAATTCACCCCTCCACTTT. It codes for CASSLAGGAEGNSPLHF.

CDR3 sequence (DNA): TGTGCCAGCAGCGACAGGACGGACTACGAGCAGTACTTC. This sequence encodes CASSDRTDYEQYF. The V gene is TRBV21-1, the J gene TRBJ2-7; TRBD1, as called in the table, went unchecked against the DNA. TRBV21-1 represents a pseudogene. CDR3 length: 13 amino acids.

The gene calls are TRBV5-5 and TRBJ2-7; TRBD1 agrees at 8 bases. Germline V gene lookup returns CDR1 SGHKS and CDR2 YYEKEE (reference sequence). The CDR3 totals 14 residues. V was pared by 1 base and J by 6 bases, with 6 bases of the junction left unmatched. Here the CDR3 reads CASSLSAGGSEQYF. DNA of the CDR3: TGTGCCAGCAGCTTGTCTGCAGGGGGCAGCGAGCAGTACTTC.

The chain combines TRBV4-1 with TRBJ2-3; a possible D gene is TRBD2 (5 bases). V shed 5 bases and J shed 2 bases, with 14 bases lying between them. The CDR3 covers 15 residues. Germline CDR1 reads MGHRA; CDR2 reads YSYEKL. The CDR3 reads CASSKRTTTTDTQYF. The CDR3 DNA follows: TGCGCCAGCAGCAAAAGAACGACTACCACAGATACGCAGTATTTT.

The chain couples TRBV4-1 to TRBJ1-3; 9 nucleotides agree with TRBD1. Looked up from germline, CDR1 is MGHRA and CDR2 is YSYEKL. This CDR3 is built from 15 residues. V trimming: 4 bases; J trimming: 1 base; junction bases outside the gene matches: 2. CDR3 coding DNA: TGCGCCAGCAGCCCAGACAGGGGGTCTGGAAACACCATATATTTT. Its translation is CASSPDRGSGNTIYF.

This chain uses TRBV20-1 with TRBJ2-1; D unresolved. The V end was cut by 5 bases, the J end by 4 bases, with 6 bases between. The germline V gene encodes CDR1 DFQATT and CDR2 SNEGSKA (reference sequence). This CDR3 is 11 amino acids long. The CDR3 is CSAGRYNEQFF. CDR3 in DNA: TGCAGTGCTGGCCGATACAATGAGCAGTTCTTC.

The rearrangement links TRBV4-2 to TRBJ1-2; D is undetermined. The V end was cut by 1 base, the J end by 7 bases, with 13 bases between. Germline V gene sequence: CDR1 LGHNA, CDR2 YNFKEQ. CDR3 length equals 14 residues. The DNA for the CDR3 is TGTGCCAGCAGCCAAGTCGAGGGAAGCGGTGGCTACACCTTC. Translating gives CASSQVEGSGGYTF.

The rearrangement uses TRBV7-9 and TRBJ2-4, with 8 bases matching TRBD2. Germline V gene data show CDR1 as SEHNR and CDR2 as FQNEAQ (reference sequence). The V segment lost 5 bases and the J segment 16 bases; nucleotides outside the gene matches: 13. CDR3 length: 13 amino acids. The CDR3 spells CASSPRAGTRFYF. CDR3 DNA sequence: TGTGCCAGCAGCCCGAGGGCCGGGACTAGGTTTTACTTC.

The chain recombines TRBV11-2 with TRBJ1-1, with unresolved D. From germline, CDR1 is SGHAT and CDR2 FQNNGV. V lost 4 bases, J lost 6 bases, and 9 bases lay in between. This CDR3 spans 12 amino acids. In DNA form, the CDR3 reads TGTGCCAGCAGCTCCCGGGCCGCTGAAGCTTTCTTT. Encoded protein: CASSSRAAEAFF.

A note on this clone: Other nucleotide sequences from this sample produce the same CDR3. The chain couples TRBV7-8 to TRBJ1-5; D unresolved. Trimming took 3 bases from V and 5 from J, leaving 11 bases between them. The CDR3 is 14 amino acids. Germline-derived CDR1 and CDR2 are SGHVS and FQNEAQ. CDR3 residues: CASSFGPKDQPQHF. The CDR3 nucleotides read TGTGCCAGCAGCTTTGGACCTAAGGATCAGCCCCAGCATTTT.

The chain uses TRBV6-5 and TRBJ2-1, with 12 bases that match TRBD2. V lost 6 bases to trimming and J lost 6 bases; unmatched junction nucleotides: 6. The CDR3 is 15 residues long. Per the germline V gene, CDR1 is MNHEY and CDR2 is SVGAGI. The CDR3 loop is CASSKTSGRGNEQFF. The CDR3 DNA reads TGTGCCAGCAGCAAGACTAGCGGGAGAGGCAATGAGCAGTTCTTC.

V gene TRBV19 combines with J gene TRBJ2-7; a possible D gene is TRBD1 (6 bases). CDR1 and CDR2 (germline): LNHDA, SQIVND (reference sequence). V dropped 5 bases and J dropped 2 bases, with 13 bases sitting between them. The CDR3 extends over 14 amino acids. The CDR3 is CASSSGTRTYEQYF. The CDR3 DNA reads TGTGCCAGTAGTTCCGGGACACGCACCTACGAGCAGTACTTC.

V usage is TRBV5-1 and J usage is TRBJ2-7; no clear D. The CDR3 length is 12 residues. V lost 4 bases to trimming and J lost 0 bases, with 5 bases between them. Germline V gives CDR1 SGHRS, CDR2 YFSETQ. In DNA, the CDR3 is TGCGCCAGCAGCGAGAGCTCCTACGAGCAGTACTTC. Translating gives CASSESSYEQYF.

This clone has more than one count but fewer than ten. The V and J genes are TRBV7-9 and TRBJ1-1; D is uncertain. Between the trimmed V and J ends, which lost 0 bases and 8 bases, there was a span of 7 bases. Germline CDR1 and CDR2: SEHNR and FQNEAQ (reference sequence). CDR3 size: 12 residues. The CDR3 sequence: CASSLAEREAFF. The DNA of the CDR3 is TGTGCCAGCAGCTTAGCAGAAAGGGAAGCTTTCTTT.

The genes are TRBV6-5 and TRBJ2-1, with D possibly being TRBD2 (6 bases). This CDR3 spans 15 amino acids. The V gene lost 0 bases and the J gene lost 15 bases, with 21 bases spanning the gap. Germline V gives CDR1 MNHEY, CDR2 SVGAGI. CDR3 amino acids: CASSYSKDGLFTMFF. The CDR3 DNA follows: TGTGCCAGCAGTTACTCGAAAGACGGACTATTCACAATGTTCTTC.

The CDR3 reads CASSFSGAYNEQFF. In nucleotides, the CDR3 is TGCGCCAGCAGCTTTAGTGGGGCCTACAATGAGCAGTTCTTC. The genes are TRBV5-1 and TRBJ2-1, with D hard to call. Deletions cut 2 bases from V and 2 bases from J, with 8 bases between. This CDR3 comprises 14 residues. Germline V gene data show CDR1 as SGHRS and CDR2 as YFSETQ.

The chain employs TRBV30 and TRBJ1-5; 7 nucleotides line up with TRBD1. J was trimmed by 2 bases and V by 3 bases; bases with no gene match: 4. Germline V lookup: CDR1 GTSNPN, CDR2 SVGIG (reference sequence). The CDR3 has 14 residues. The CDR3, as DNA: TGTGCCTGGAGCCAGGGGGGGGGCAATCAGCCCCAGCATTTT. Amino acid sequence: CAWSQGGGNQPQHF.

This clone was seen only once. The chain combines TRBV12-2 with TRBJ1-2. TRBV12-2 is reported as a pseudogene. This CDR3 spans 15 amino acids. This chain's CDR3 is CASRSAPGDNYGYTF. The CDR3 region has the DNA TGTGCAAGTCGCTCCGCCCCGGGAGATAACTATGGCTACACCTTC.